The rows below give T cell receptor beta chains drawn from one sample of a study of blood T cell repertoires in COVID-19. The assay was immunoSEQ multiplex PCR, and TCRdb's table has in-frame clones only and misses some. The table lists approximately 500,000 clones, 80% to 90% of them singletons, with more than 3% in the top ten. The sample was peripheral blood. The origin of the receptors is a human donor in a cohort sampled during active COVID-19. Each CDR3 is given with its conserved first and last residue. D genes are given only for firm matches. Only part of the rows carry a size: once, few, many, or a class if the clone is expanded.

TRBV4-2	19	once	TRBJ2-3	TRBD2	CASSLFTPGLAGGLDTQYF	TGTGCCAGCAGCCTCTTCACGCCGGGACTAGCGGGAGGGTTGGATACGCAGTATTTT
TRBV6-5	15	NA	TRBJ2-3	TRBD2	CATGGMGFSTDTQYF	TGTGCCACGGGGGGGATGGGTTTTAGCACAGATACGCAGTATTTT
TRBV19	17	NA	TRBJ1-1	TRBD1	CASSLRQGFLLSTEAFF	TGTGCCAGTAGTTTGAGACAGGGGTTCTTGTTGAGCACTGAAGCTTTCTTT
TRBV6-5	14	NA	TRBJ1-6	NA	CASRFRGWNSPLHF	TGTGCCAGCAGGTTCAGGGGATGGAATTCACCCCTCCACTTT
TRBV11-2	16	NA	TRBJ1-3	NA	CASSLDRPQVGNTIYF	TGTGCCAGCAGCTTAGATAGACCCCAGGTCGGAAACACCATATATTTT
TRBV28	13	NA	TRBJ1-2	TRBD1	CASSRQGAYGYTF	TGTGCCAGCAGTCGACAGGGGGCCTATGGCTACACCTTC
TRBV6-2/TRBV6-3	16	NA	TRBJ2-7	TRBD2	CASSSGLAGDRYEQYF	TGTGCCAGCAGCTCGGGACTAGCGGGGGACCGCTACGAGCAGTACTTC
TRBV3-1/TRBV3-2	15	NA	TRBJ2-5	NA	CASSQLGLAQETQYF	TGTGCCAGCAGCCAGCTAGGACTGGCACAAGAGACCCAGTACTTC
TRBV18	17	NA	TRBJ1-4	NA	CASSPLGRAVTNEKLFF	TGTGCCAGCTCACCACTCGGCAGGGCCGTAACTAATGAAAAACTGTTTTTT
TRBV4-1	15	few	TRBJ2-7	TRBD1	CASSLIGTGVNEQYF	TGCGCCAGCAGCCTGATAGGGACAGGGGTCAACGAGCAGTACTTC
TRBV5-8	15	NA	TRBJ2-3	NA	CASSLSGTSADTQYF	TGTGCCAGCAGCTTGTCTGGGACAAGTGCAGATACGCAGTATTTT
TRBV10-3	13	NA	TRBJ2-5	NA	CAIRGSLVETQYF	TGTGCCATCAGGGGTAGCTTGGTAGAGACCCAGTACTTC
TRBV5-4	17	NA	TRBJ2-7	TRBD2	CASSLDGSGEGSYEQYF	TGTGCCAGCAGCTTGGATGGGAGCGGGGAGGGTAGCTACGAGCAGTACTTC
TRBV19	14	NA	TRBJ2-1	TRBD2	CATRREAGVNEQFF	TGTGCCACCCGGCGGGAGGCGGGGGTAAATGAGCAGTTCTTC
TRBV7-3	15	NA	TRBJ2-7	TRBD2	CASSLGVAGEDEQYF	TGTGCCAGCAGCTTAGGTGTAGCGGGAGAGGACGAGCAGTACTTC
TRBV29-1	15	NA	TRBJ2-3	TRBD1	CSVAPRGLSTDTQYF	TGCAGCGTTGCGCCCAGGGGGCTGAGCACAGATACGCAGTATTTT
TRBV10-3	13	once	TRBJ1-1	NA	CAISPVGGTEAFF	TGTGCCATCAGCCCGGTAGGGGGCACTGAAGCTTTCTTT
TRBV24-1	11	NA	TRBJ1-2	NA	CATGVTYGYTF	TGTGCCACAGGGGTGACCTATGGCTACACCTTC
TRBV11-2	16	NA	TRBJ1-3	NA	CASSLVGAGAGNTIYF	TGTGCCAGCAGCTTAGTTGGGGCAGGCGCGGGAAACACCATATATTTT
TRBV12-5	16	NA	TRBJ1-1	NA	CASGLSEDSLFTEAFF	TGTGCTAGTGGTCTCTCGGAAGACAGTTTATTCACTGAAGCTTTCTTT
TRBV6-5	16	NA	TRBJ2-3	TRBD1	CASSFSGTGAGDTQYF	TGTGCCAGCAGTTTCTCCGGGACAGGGGCTGGAGATACGCAGTATTTT
TRBV11-1	15	few	TRBJ2-1	NA	CASTLGARFYNEQFF	TGTGCCAGCACCCTAGGGGCAAGATTTTACAATGAGCAGTTCTTC
TRBV28	13	few	TRBJ2-7	NA	CASKEGRITEQYF	TGTGCCAGCAAAGAGGGCAGGATTACCGAGCAGTACTTC
TRBV6-5	14	NA	TRBJ2-3	TRBD1	CASTRTGGSDTQYF	TGTGCCAGCACTCGGACAGGGGGATCAGATACGCAGTATTTT
TRBV28	16	once	TRBJ1-2	NA	CASNQVQRNSNYGYTF	TGTGCCAGCAACCAGGTCCAGAGAAATTCTAACTATGGCTACACCTTC
TRBV30	13	once	TRBJ1-2	NA	CAWSLGLVYGYTF	TGTGCCTGGAGCCTCGGACTCGTCTATGGCTACACCTTC
TRBV7-9	14	NA	TRBJ2-2	NA	CASSLGHNTGELFF	TGTGCCAGCAGCTTGGGACATAACACCGGGGAGCTGTTTTTT
TRBV28	17	NA	TRBJ1-1	NA	CASSFLRGGGCWEGAFF	TGTGCCAGCAGTTTCCTTCGTGGGGGAGGATGCTGGGAGGGGGCTTTCTTT